Included here is one T cell receptor beta chain sequence, with context. Its antigen is not known. V trimming: 6 bases; J trimming: 4 bases; junction bases outside the gene matches: 5. Looked up from germline, CDR1 is ENHRY and CDR2 is SYGVKD. CDR3 size: 13 residues. This entry belongs to a study of human T cells and chemical hapten exposure. In the study overall: TCR yield per sample varied, mainly due to pooled library volumes. Study conclusions and caveats: All donors were alopecia patients, so their immunity may differ from that of healthy people.

The time point denotes: patch test 1, 2 weeks after DPC sensitization. This sample's treatment: therapeutic diphenylcyclopropenone sensitization with weekly scalp DPC. Ahead of applying each patch test, blood was sampled. One entry per CDR3 protein, called by TCRdb with MiXCR from the RACE reads. This table holds about 80,000 distinct CDR3 sequences, about 9.3% found once. The rearrangement links TRBV10-3 to TRBJ2-7; TRBD1 aligns across 8 bases. The receptor comes from a woman in her forties or fifties with alopecia areata. Some clones in this sample may be carry-over from other donors' samples. The starting material was whole blood, obtained in connection with sensitization to the hapten diphenylcyclopropenone (DPC). The CDR3 DNA reads as TGTGCCATCAGGGGACAGGAGTATTACGAGCAGTACTTC. Amino acid sequence: CAIRGQEYYEQYF.